This record looks at one T cell receptor (beta chain) sequence and its context. Its antigen is still unknown. This record belongs to a study of T cell repertoires in cytomegalovirus infection. A single record per CDR3 protein comes from TCRdb applying MiXCR to the reads. This repertoire shows about 900,000 distinct CDR3 sequences, approximately 30% found once; its top ten account for around 15%. Study-wide results and limits: Predominance within the ex vivo response was attributable to HLA-C-restricted CMV-specific TCR beta clonotypes.

V lost 2 bases to trimming and J lost 0 bases; unmatched junction nucleotides: 3. Germline CDR1 and CDR2: MGHRA and YSYEKL. The CDR3 extends over 15 amino acids. The TCR originated in a human donor in good health (CMV status not recorded). Some clones in this sample may be carry-over from other donors' samples. The starting material was cultured CD8+ T cells from PBMCs, obtained from culture after CMV antigen stimulation. V and J are TRBV4-1 and TRBJ1-1; 7 nucleotides agree with TRBD1. CDR3: CASSQPGQMNTEAFF. The CDR3 region has the DNA TGCGCCAGCAGCCAACCGGGACAGATGAACACTGAAGCTTTCTTT.